This section outlines one T cell receptor beta chain sequence together with its context. Sequenced by immunoSEQ multiplex PCR; TCRdb stores in-frame clones only, minus some. The repertoire has around 330,000 clones, about nine tenths of them found once; the top ten carry 5% to 5.5%. J lost 7 bases, V lost 0 bases, and 8 bases had no gene match. CDR1 is LNHNV and CDR2 is YYDKDF in the germline V gene (reference sequence). This CDR3 spans 16 amino acids. These data originate in a study of blood T cell repertoires in COVID-19. The overall study: T cells, B-cell-depleted T cells, or PBMCs supplied cDNA or gDNA.

Individuals drawn from about 26 US areas were about 18 to 100 years old. Cohorts were assigned according to the clinical history that participants reported. For recovered donors of Cohort 3, there were two negative PCRs, clearance, or symptom resolution. The rearrangement links TRBV15 to TRBJ2-7; TRBD2 matches 11 bases. This TCR derives from a man aged 60-69 years who had recovered from COVID-19. The material sequenced was PBMCs or T cells enriched from blood (not recorded which). The CDR3 spells CATSRELTSGGWEQYF. The CDR3 nucleotides read TGTGCCACCAGCAGAGAACTCACTAGCGGGGGCTGGGAGCAGTACTTC.